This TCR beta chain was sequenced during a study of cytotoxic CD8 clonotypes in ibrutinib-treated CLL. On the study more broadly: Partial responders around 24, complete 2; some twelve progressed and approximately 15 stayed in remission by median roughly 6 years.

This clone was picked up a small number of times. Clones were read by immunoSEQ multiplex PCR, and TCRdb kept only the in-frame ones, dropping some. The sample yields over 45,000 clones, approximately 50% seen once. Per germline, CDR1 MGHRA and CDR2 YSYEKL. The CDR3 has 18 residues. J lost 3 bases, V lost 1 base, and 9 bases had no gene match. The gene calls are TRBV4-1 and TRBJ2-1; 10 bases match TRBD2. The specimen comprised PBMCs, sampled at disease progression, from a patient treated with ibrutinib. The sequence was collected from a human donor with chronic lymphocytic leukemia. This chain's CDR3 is CASSQGLVVAGGYNEQFF. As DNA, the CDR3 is TGCGCCAGCAGCCAAGGGTTGGTTGTAGCGGGGGGCTACAATGAGCAGTTCTTC.